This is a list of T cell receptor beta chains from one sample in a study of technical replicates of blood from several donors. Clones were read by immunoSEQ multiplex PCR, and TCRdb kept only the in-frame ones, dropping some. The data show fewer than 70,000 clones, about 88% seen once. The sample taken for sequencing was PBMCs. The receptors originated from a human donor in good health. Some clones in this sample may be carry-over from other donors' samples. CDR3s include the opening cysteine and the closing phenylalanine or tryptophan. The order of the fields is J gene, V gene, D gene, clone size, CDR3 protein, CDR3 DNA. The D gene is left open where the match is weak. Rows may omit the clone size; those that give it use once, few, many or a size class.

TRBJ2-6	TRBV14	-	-	CASSRGLRGVLTF	TGTGCCAGCAGCCGTGGACTCCGTGGCGTCCTGACTTTC
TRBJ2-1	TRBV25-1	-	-	CASSGGVGQFF	TGTGCCAGCAGTGGGGGGGTCGGGCAGTTCTTC
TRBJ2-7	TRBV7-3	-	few	CASSSGAGLIYEQYF	TGTGCCAGCAGCTCCGGGGCAGGACTAATCTACGAGCAGTACTTC
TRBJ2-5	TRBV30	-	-	CAWITGGETQYF	TGTGCCTGGATTACGGGGGGCGAGACCCAGTACTTC
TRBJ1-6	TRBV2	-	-	CASNPDGNSPLHF	TGTGCCAGCAACCCCGACGGGAATTCACCCCTCCACTTT
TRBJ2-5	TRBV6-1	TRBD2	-	CASSEAASGGVGKTQYF	TGTGCCAGCAGTGAAGCGGCTAGCGGGGGGGTGGGGAAGACCCAGTACTTC
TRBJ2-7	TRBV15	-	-	CATSRAGYEQYF	TGTGCCACCAGCAGAGCGGGCTACGAGCAGTACTTC
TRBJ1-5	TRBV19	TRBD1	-	CASSAGQARVQPQHF	TGTGCCAGTAGCGCCGGACAGGCACGAGTTCAGCCCCAGCATTTT
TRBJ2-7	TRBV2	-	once	CASNPGDGTPDEQYF	TGTGCCAGTAACCCGGGGGATGGCACTCCGGACGAGCAGTACTTC
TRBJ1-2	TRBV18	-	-	CASSPNGRTTGYGYTF	TGTGCCAGCTCCCCAAACGGAAGGACTACTGGCTATGGCTACACCTTC
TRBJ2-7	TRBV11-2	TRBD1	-	CASSLATGSSYEQYF	TGTGCCAGCAGCTTAGCGACAGGGAGCTCCTACGAGCAGTACTTC
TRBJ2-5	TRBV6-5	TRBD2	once	CASSFGTSGRAETQYF	TGTGCCAGCAGTTTTGGGACTAGCGGGAGGGCGGAGACCCAGTACTTC
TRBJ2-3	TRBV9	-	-	CASSVASLADTQYF	TGTGCCAGCAGCGTAGCAAGCTTAGCGGATACGCAGTATTTT
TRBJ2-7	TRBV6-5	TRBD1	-	CASSSGGGSYEQYF	TGTGCCAGCAGTTCAGGGGGCGGCTCCTACGAGCAGTACTTC
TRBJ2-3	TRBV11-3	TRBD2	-	CASSRGGLEADTQYF	TGTGCCAGCAGCCGGGGGGGCCTCGAAGCAGATACGCAGTATTTT
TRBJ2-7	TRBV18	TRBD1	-	CASSPRSTGGSYEQYF	TGTGCCAGCTCACCACGTTCGACAGGGGGCTCCTACGAGCAGTACTTC
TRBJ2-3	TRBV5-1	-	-	CASSLDSYPTDTQYF	TGCGCCAGCAGCTTGGACTCCTATCCTACAGATACGCAGTATTTT
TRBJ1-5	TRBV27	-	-	CASSLQADQPQHF	TGTGCCAGCAGTTTACAAGCGGATCAGCCCCAGCATTTT
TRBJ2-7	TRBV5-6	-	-	CASSSVGLTNEQYF	TGTGCCAGCAGCTCCGTGGGACTCACCAACGAGCAGTACTTC
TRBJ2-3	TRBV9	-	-	CASSPRSVGTDTQYF	TGTGCCAGCAGCCCCCGAAGCGTCGGCACAGATACGCAGTATTTT
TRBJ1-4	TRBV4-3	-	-	CASSPGHMGTNEKLFF	TGCGCCAGCAGCCCAGGACATATGGGGACTAATGAAAAACTGTTTTTT
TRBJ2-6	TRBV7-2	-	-	CASSLALSGANVLTF	TGTGCCAGCAGCTTAGCTTTATCTGGGGCCAACGTCCTGACTTTC
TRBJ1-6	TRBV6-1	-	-	CATSTVAYNSPLHF	TGTGCCACATCGACAGTTGCCTATAATTCACCCCTCCACTTT
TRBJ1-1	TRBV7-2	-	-	CASSPPRGNTEAFF	TGTGCCAGCAGTCCCCCCAGGGGGAACACTGAAGCTTTCTTT
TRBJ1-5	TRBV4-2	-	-	CASSQEPRDTYNQPQHF	TGTGCCAGCAGCCAAGAACCCCGGGACACCTACAATCAGCCCCAGCATTTT
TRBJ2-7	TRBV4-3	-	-	CASSQDRVSYEQYF	TGCGCCAGCAGCCAAGACAGGGTCTCCTACGAGCAGTACTTC
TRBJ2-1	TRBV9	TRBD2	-	CASSTSGRENNEQFF	TGTGCCAGCAGCACTAGCGGGAGGGAAAACAATGAGCAGTTCTTC
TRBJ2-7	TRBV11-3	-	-	CASSVRDGSYEQYF	TGTGCCAGCAGTGTCCGGGATGGATCCTACGAGCAGTACTTC
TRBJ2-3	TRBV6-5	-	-	CASSYSRSADTQYF	TGTGCCAGCAGTTACTCTCGGTCCGCAGATACGCAGTATTTT
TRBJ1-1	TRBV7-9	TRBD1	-	CASSPDRDRTEAFF	TGTGCCAGCAGCCCTGACAGGGATCGCACTGAAGCTTTCTTT